These T cell receptor beta chains were read from a single sample in a study of cytomegalovirus exposure and HLA in healthy donors. Clones were read by immunoSEQ multiplex PCR, and TCRdb kept only the in-frame ones, dropping some. Seen here are around 98,000 clones, more than 75% observed once, and the top ten hold 6.3%. The sequencing input was PBMCs. The origin of the receptors is a man younger than 35 in good health and CMV-seropositive. CDR3s include the opening cysteine and the closing phenylalanine or tryptophan. Fields, in order: clone size, CDR3 length, J gene, D gene, V gene, CDR3 DNA, CDR3 protein. The D gene is left open where the match is weak. Rows give clone size only sometimes, using once, few, many, or a class for an expanded clone.

size: NA
length: 17
J: TRBJ2-1
D: TRBD2
V: TRBV9
DNA: TGTGCCAGCACCATGAAAATAGCGGGGGGGACCTACAATGAGCAGTTCTTC
CDR3: CASTMKIAGGTYNEQFF

size: NA
length: 16
J: TRBJ2-1
D: TRBD2
V: TRBV9
DNA: TGTGCCAGCAGCGAGACTAGCGGGAGGTTTTACAATGAGCAGTTCTTC
CDR3: CASSETSGRFYNEQFF

size: NA
length: 14
J: TRBJ2-5
D: NA
V: TRBV2
DNA: TGTGCCAGCAGTGAAGGGCAGGGGCAGGAGACCCAGTACTTC
CDR3: CASSEGQGQETQYF

size: NA
length: 13
J: TRBJ2-7
D: TRBD1
V: TRBV7-2
DNA: TGTGCCAGCAGGCAGGGGACAGCTATCGAGCAGTACTTC
CDR3: CASRQGTAIEQYF

size: NA
length: 15
J: TRBJ2-1
D: TRBD2
V: TRBV19
DNA: TGTGCCAGTAGTCAAACTAGCGGGAGTTACAATGAGCAGTTCTTC
CDR3: CASSQTSGSYNEQFF

size: NA
length: 14
J: TRBJ2-1
D: TRBD2
V: TRBV6-6
DNA: TGTGCCAGCAGTCCGGCGGGGACTAGCAATGAGCAGTTCTTC
CDR3: CASSPAGTSNEQFF

size: NA
length: 13
J: TRBJ1-1
D: NA
V: TRBV19
DNA: TGTGCCAGTAGTATGTCAGTGAACACTGAAGCTTTCTTT
CDR3: CASSMSVNTEAFF

size: NA
length: 13
J: TRBJ1-6
D: NA
V: TRBV6-4
DNA: TGTGCCAGCAGTGACAAGCCGAATTCACCCCTCCACTTT
CDR3: CASSDKPNSPLHF

size: NA
length: 14
J: TRBJ2-5
D: TRBD1
V: TRBV11-2
DNA: TGTGCCAGCAGCCGGACAGGGGATCAAGAGACCCAGTACTTC
CDR3: CASSRTGDQETQYF

size: NA
length: 17
J: TRBJ2-1
D: NA
V: TRBV14
DNA: TGTGCCAGCAGCCAAGTGGTAGACACCCACTCCTACAATGAGCAGTTCTTC
CDR3: CASSQVVDTHSYNEQFF

size: NA
length: 13
J: TRBJ1-2
D: NA
V: TRBV11-3
DNA: TGTGCCAGCAGCTTAGATGCAGGGGACGGCTACACCTTC
CDR3: CASSLDAGDGYTF

size: NA
length: 15
J: TRBJ2-7
D: TRBD1
V: TRBV5-8
DNA: TGTGCCAGCAGCCCGACCGGGACAGGGACCTACGAGCAGTACTTC
CDR3: CASSPTGTGTYEQYF

size: NA
length: 16
J: TRBJ1-3
D: TRBD1
V: TRBV19
DNA: TGTGCCAGTAGCACAGGGGATTTTCGACCTGGAAACACCATATATTTT
CDR3: CASSTGDFRPGNTIYF

size: NA
length: 14
J: TRBJ1-4
D: TRBD1
V: TRBV7-9
DNA: TGTGCCAGCAGCTTAGCAGGGGGCGGTGAAAAACTGTTTTTT
CDR3: CASSLAGGGEKLFF

size: NA
length: 14
J: TRBJ1-6
D: NA
V: TRBV2
DNA: TGTGCCAGCAGCCCAGGGGTCTATAATTCACCCCTCCACTTT
CDR3: CASSPGVYNSPLHF

size: NA
length: 13
J: TRBJ2-1
D: TRBD1
V: TRBV29-1
DNA: TGCAGCCTGGGACAGGGGGCTTACAATGAGCAGTTCTTC
CDR3: CSLGQGAYNEQFF

size: NA
length: 16
J: TRBJ1-4
D: TRBD1
V: TRBV15
DNA: TGTGCCACCAGCAGAGATCGACAGGGAACTAATGAAAAACTGTTTTTT
CDR3: CATSRDRQGTNEKLFF

size: NA
length: 19
J: TRBJ2-3
D: NA
V: TRBV18
DNA: TGTGCCAGCTCTCTCCTCGAGGGCGAGCAGCCGGCATCCACAGATACGCAGTATTTT
CDR3: CASSLLEGEQPASTDTQYF

size: NA
length: 15
J: TRBJ2-5
D: NA
V: TRBV29-1
DNA: TGCAGCGTTGATCCCCTGGAGAGTTTCCAAGAGACCCAGTACTTC
CDR3: CSVDPLESFQETQYF

size: NA
length: 15
J: TRBJ1-2
D: TRBD1
V: TRBV15
DNA: TGTGCCACCAGCAGGGGGACAGGGTCTAACTATGGCTACACCTTC
CDR3: CATSRGTGSNYGYTF

size: many
length: 18
J: TRBJ2-2
D: TRBD1
V: TRBV4-2
DNA: TGTGCCAGCAGCCAAGGGGTCCAGGGGGCAGGGGGCACCGGGGAGCTGTTTTTT
CDR3: CASSQGVQGAGGTGELFF

size: NA
length: 14
J: TRBJ1-1
D: NA
V: TRBV7-9
DNA: TGTGCCAGCAGCAAAGTAGAAATGAACACTGAAGCTTTCTTT
CDR3: CASSKVEMNTEAFF

size: NA
length: 14
J: TRBJ1-1
D: TRBD1
V: TRBV19
DNA: TGTGCCAGTAGTCGGACAGGGTTGGACACTGAAGCTTTCTTT
CDR3: CASSRTGLDTEAFF

size: NA
length: 15
J: TRBJ2-1
D: NA
V: TRBV7-2
DNA: TGTGCCAGCAGCTTAAATCCAGGCCCCTACAATGAGCAGTTCTTC
CDR3: CASSLNPGPYNEQFF

size: NA
length: 16
J: TRBJ1-5
D: TRBD1
V: TRBV7-9
DNA: TGTGCCAGCAGCCGACAGGGGGCTGGTAGCAATCAGCCCCAGCATTTT
CDR3: CASSRQGAGSNQPQHF

size: once
length: 16
J: TRBJ2-7
D: TRBD1
V: TRBV15
DNA: TGTGCCACCAGCAGTCCCCCCGGGACAGGGAGGTACGAGCAGTACTTC
CDR3: CATSSPPGTGRYEQYF

size: once
length: 16
J: TRBJ1-1
D: TRBD1
V: TRBV19
DNA: TGTGCCAGTAGTGGGACAGGGAGTAGGTTCGACACTGAAGCTTTCTTT
CDR3: CASSGTGSRFDTEAFF

size: once
length: 15
J: TRBJ2-5
D: NA
V: TRBV9
DNA: TGTGCCAGCAGCGTAGCAGGGTACTACCAAGAGACCCAGTACTTC
CDR3: CASSVAGYYQETQYF

size: NA
length: 13
J: TRBJ2-7
D: NA
V: TRBV4-2
DNA: TGTGCCAGCAGCCAGGACCGGGACAACGAGCAGTACTTC
CDR3: CASSQDRDNEQYF

size: NA
length: 16
J: TRBJ1-6
D: NA
V: TRBV6-4
DNA: TGTGCCAGCGCCGGCGGGAGCCGGGGGTTGAATTCACCCCTCCACTTT
CDR3: CASAGGSRGLNSPLHF

size: NA
length: 15
J: TRBJ2-3
D: TRBD1
V: TRBV5-4
DNA: TGTGCCAGCAGCTTGATCGGACAGGGGGCAGATACGCAGTATTTT
CDR3: CASSLIGQGADTQYF

size: NA
length: 15
J: TRBJ2-1
D: TRBD2
V: TRBV19
DNA: TGTGCCAGTAAAACGTCTAGCGGGAGATACAATGAGCAGTTCTTC
CDR3: CASKTSSGRYNEQFF

size: NA
length: 16
J: TRBJ2-3
D: NA
V: TRBV11-3
DNA: TGTGCCAGCAGCTTAAGCTTAGATGGTTACCCAGATACGCAGTATTTT
CDR3: CASSLSLDGYPDTQYF

size: NA
length: 14
J: TRBJ1-2
D: NA
V: TRBV19
DNA: TGTGCCAGCCCCAGGGTTGAAGTTGACTATGGCTACACCTTC
CDR3: CASPRVEVDYGYTF

size: NA
length: 13
J: TRBJ1-2
D: NA
V: TRBV6-5
DNA: TGTGCCAGCAGTTACTCGCGGGGATATGGCTACACCTTC
CDR3: CASSYSRGYGYTF

size: NA
length: 13
J: TRBJ2-7
D: NA
V: TRBV2
DNA: TGTGCCAGCAGCCCTACCCCGGCCTACGAGCAGTACTTC
CDR3: CASSPTPAYEQYF

size: NA
length: 16
J: TRBJ2-7
D: TRBD2
V: TRBV28
DNA: TGTGCCAGCAGCTCGACGCATAGCGGGAGGGCGGGAGAGCAGTACTTC
CDR3: CASSSTHSGRAGEQYF

size: NA
length: 18
J: TRBJ2-1
D: NA
V: TRBV5-4
DNA: TGTGCCAGCAGCTTATTCCCTACGTTTGGGAGTTCCTACAATGAGCAGTTCTTC
CDR3: CASSLFPTFGSSYNEQFF

size: once
length: 13
J: TRBJ1-4
D: NA
V: TRBV29-1
DNA: TGCAGCGTTGAAGTACTTGCGGGTGAAAAACTGTTTTTT
CDR3: CSVEVLAGEKLFF

size: NA
length: 17
J: TRBJ2-2
D: TRBD2
V: TRBV5-4
DNA: TGTGCCAGCAGCCCAGATCTAGCGGCCGTGAACACCGGGGAGCTGTTTTTT
CDR3: CASSPDLAAVNTGELFF

size: NA
length: 14
J: TRBJ2-7
D: TRBD1
V: TRBV5-1
DNA: TGCGCCAGCAGCCAGGGGGCGAGCTCCTACGAGCAGTACTTC
CDR3: CASSQGASSYEQYF

size: NA
length: 15
J: TRBJ1-4
D: TRBD1
V: TRBV7-8
DNA: TGTGCCAGCAGCCCGGACCGGGACAGGGGAGAAAAACTGTTTTTT
CDR3: CASSPDRDRGEKLFF

size: NA
length: 17
J: TRBJ2-1
D: NA
V: TRBV4-1
DNA: TGCGCCAGCAGCCAAGGGAGACTCTTCAGCTCCTACAATGAGCAGTTCTTC
CDR3: CASSQGRLFSSYNEQFF

size: NA
length: 16
J: TRBJ1-4
D: NA
V: TRBV2
DNA: TGTGCCAGCAGTGAAAGTATGGGGGGGCAAAATGAAAAACTGTTTTTT
CDR3: CASSESMGGQNEKLFF

size: NA
length: 14
J: TRBJ1-5
D: NA
V: TRBV27
DNA: TGTGCCAGCAGTTTAGAGGGGGGAGGGCAGCCCCAGCATTTT
CDR3: CASSLEGGGQPQHF

size: NA
length: 15
J: TRBJ2-1
D: TRBD2
V: TRBV28
DNA: TGTGCCAGCAGACCAGCGGGAGGGCCAAGCAATGAGCAGTTCTTC
CDR3: CASRPAGGPSNEQFF

size: NA
length: 13
J: TRBJ2-5
D: TRBD2
V: TRBV5-1
DNA: TGCGCCAGCAGCGGGGAGGGTCGGGAGACCCAGTACTTC
CDR3: CASSGEGRETQYF

size: NA
length: 17
J: TRBJ1-3
D: NA
V: TRBV19
DNA: TGTGCCAGTAGTAGCTACCCCAGGGGCTTTTCGGGAAACACCATATATTTT
CDR3: CASSSYPRGFSGNTIYF